This T cell receptor beta chain originates from a study of radiotherapy plus CTLA-4 blockade in lung cancer. Germline V gives CDR1 LNHDA, CDR2 SQIVND (reference sequence). Trimming removed 5 bases from V and 7 bases from J, with 15 bases in between. This CDR3 has 13 amino acids. TCRdb keeps only in-frame clones here, not all; method: immunoSEQ multiplex PCR. The table has 30,000 to 45,000 clones, 72% seen once. The chain couples TRBV19 to TRBJ2-7; D is unresolved. Sequencing used peripheral blood, obtained from a patient treated with radiotherapy plus ipilimumab. This clonotype originated in a human donor with non-small cell lung cancer who had stable disease on radiotherapy plus ipilimumab. CDR3 DNA: TGTGCCAGTAGTTTCGACACGGTGCAGGAGCAGTACTTC. Protein: CASSFDTVQEQYF.